Given below is one T cell receptor (beta chain) in context. Its antigen remains unidentified. Germline values: CDR1 MDHEN, CDR2 SYDVKM. This CDR3 region has 15 residues. Unmatched junction bases numbered 9, after V lost 5 bases and J lost 8 bases. RNA transcripts yielded amplified TCR beta CDR3 regions. A first-round RT-PCR of the TCR CDR3 used the HTBI primer set. TCRdb re-called the multiplex PCR reads through MiXCR, storing one row per CDR3 protein. This table has about 350,000 distinct CDR3 sequences, about 16% appearing once. This record comes from a study of T cells in Graves' hyperthyroidism and ophthalmopathy. Study summary: Initial diagnosis, before any treatment, was when peripheral blood was collected. Study results and caveats: Ophthalmopathy stood apart from stable hyperthyroidism in a 13 V-J model.

The TCR sequence derives from a woman aged 55 to 70 with Graves' ophthalmopathy. The chain employs TRBV28 and TRBJ1-6; 7 bases are shared with TRBD1. The sequenced material came from blood. The CDR3 reads CASSRTQGGDSPLHF. The DNA of the CDR3 is TGTGCCAGCAGTCGGACTCAGGGGGGGGATTCACCCCTCCACTTT.